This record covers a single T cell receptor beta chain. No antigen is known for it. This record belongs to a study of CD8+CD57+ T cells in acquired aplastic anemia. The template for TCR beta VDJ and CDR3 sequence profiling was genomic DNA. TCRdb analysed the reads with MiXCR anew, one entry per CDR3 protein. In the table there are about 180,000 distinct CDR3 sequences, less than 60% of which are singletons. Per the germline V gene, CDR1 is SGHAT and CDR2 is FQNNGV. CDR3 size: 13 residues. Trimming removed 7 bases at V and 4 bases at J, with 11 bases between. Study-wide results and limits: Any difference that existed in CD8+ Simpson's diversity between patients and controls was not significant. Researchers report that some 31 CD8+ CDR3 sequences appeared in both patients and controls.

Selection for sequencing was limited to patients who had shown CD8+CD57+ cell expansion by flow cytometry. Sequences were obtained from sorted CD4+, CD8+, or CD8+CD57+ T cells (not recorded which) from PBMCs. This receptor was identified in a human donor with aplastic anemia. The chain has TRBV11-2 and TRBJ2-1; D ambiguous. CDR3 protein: CASTLDDYNEQFF. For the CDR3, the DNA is TGTGCCAGCACCTTGGATGATTACAATGAGCAGTTCTTC.